The 30 T cell receptor beta chains in this list originate from one sample, sequenced in a study of CD8+CD57+ T cells in acquired aplastic anemia (dated by TCRdb to the late 2010s). Instrument on record: Illumina HiSeq 2000. Profiling of TCR beta VDJ combinations and CDR3 sequences used genomic DNA as the template. TCRdb redid the processing of the public reads, applying fastp at Q25 and MiXCR, and retained in-frame beta chains. Each CDR3 protein appears once, grouped with its most common genes and DNA. The sample data list about 210,000 distinct CDR3 sequences, and over 60% of these were observed just once. 25% to 30% of the sample is in the top ten clones. Material for sequencing was sorted CD4+, CD8+, or CD8+CD57+ T cells (not recorded which) from PBMCs. These receptors all stem from a human donor in good health.

This clonotype was counted ten times or more. V is TRBV20-1 and J is TRBJ2-7; D could derive from TRBD1 or TRBD2 (6 bases each). V shed 3 bases and J shed 2 bases, with 11 bases lying between them. From germline, CDR1 is DFQATT and CDR2 SNEGSKA (reference sequence). This CDR3 spans 13 amino acids. CDR3 loop: CSASRGTTYEQYF. CDR3 nucleotide sequence: TGCAGTGCTAGTCGGGGGACAACCTACGAGCAGTACTTC.

This clonotype was seen only once. This rearrangement joins TRBV19 to TRBJ1-5, with D tentatively TRBD1 (6 bases). Looked up from germline, CDR1 is LNHDA and CDR2 is SQIVND (reference sequence). V gave up 11 bases and J gave up 6 bases, with 20 bases separating them. This CDR3 is 14 amino acids long. The DNA of the CDR3 is TGTGCCTCACAGAGGGGCGGGGGGCGTCAGCCCCAGCATTTT. Translating gives CASQRGGGRQPQHF.

V usage is TRBV2 and J usage is TRBJ2-7, with unresolved D. The CDR3 spans 14 residues. The germline V and J ends were trimmed by 5 bases and 2 bases, with 13 bases remaining between them. From germline, CDR1 is SNHLY and CDR2 FYNNEI. The DNA of the CDR3 is TGTGCCAGCAGTTATGGCCACGGTCCCTACGAGCAGTACTTC. Encoded protein: CASSYGHGPYEQYF. The full variable domain, rest sourced from reference TRBV2 and TRBJ2-7, is EPEVTQTPSHQVTQMGQEVILRCVPISNHLYFYWYRQILGQKVEFLVSFYNNEISEKSEIFDDQFSVERPDGSNFTLKIRSTKLEDSAMYFCASSYGHGPYEQYFGPGTRLTVT.

The chain has TRBV9 and TRBJ2-1; D possibly matches TRBD1 or TRBD2 (5 bases each). The CDR3 contains 12 residues. Trimming removed 4 bases at V and 9 bases at J, with 11 bases between. The germline gives CDR1 SGDLS, CDR2 YYNGEE. The DNA for the CDR3 is TGTGCCAGCAGCACCCGGGACGGTGAGCAGTTCTTC. It codes for CASSTRDGEQFF.

The J gene is TRBJ2-5, the V gene TRBV20-1; D unclear. V shed 3 bases and J shed 1 base, with 21 bases lying between them. The CDR3 is 17 amino acids. CDR1 and CDR2 from the germline V gene are DFQATT and SNEGSKA (reference sequence). The CDR3, as DNA: TGCAGTGCTAGGGCAGGAACAAGTTTCGCCTCCCAAGAGACCCAGTACTTC. This sequence encodes CSARAGTSFASQETQYF.

Regarding this clonotype: The conserved closing phenylalanine or tryptophan is absent in this CDR3, likely reflecting a read error. No DNA is shown, since the ends of the CDR3 on it are uncertain; the CDR3 is the one TCRdb lists. This chain connects TRBV2 to TRBJ2-2; the D call of TRBD1 is as the table states it, not checked on the DNA. The germline CDR1 and CDR2 sequences are SNHLY and FYNNEI. The CDR3 spans 19 residues, counting both ends. The CDR3 protein is CASSDWGNGAGPNTGELLL.

J is TRBJ2-7 and V is TRBV29-1, with D possibly called TRBD1 or TRBD2 (6 bases each). Trimming pared 6 bases from V and 0 bases from J, leaving 12 bases between. This CDR3 contains 13 residues. The germline CDR1 and CDR2 sequences are SQVTM and ANQGSEA. CDR3 nucleotides: TGCAGCGTCAAGGGGGGCCGCTCCTACGAGCAGTACTTC. Translated, it gives CSVKGGRSYEQYF.

This clonotype has ten or more counts. The rearrangement joins TRBV6-5 to TRBJ2-3; a weak D match, TRBD2 (5 bases). V shed 6 bases and J shed 0 bases, with 16 bases lying between them. The CDR3 length is 16 residues. The V gene's germline CDR1 is MNHEY and CDR2 SVGAGI. The DNA of the CDR3 is TGTGCCAGCAGCCCCACAAGGACTTCTAGCACAGATACGCAGTATTTT. Residues: CASSPTRTSSTDTQYF.

This sequence joins TRBV2 and TRBJ2-7; D unclear. V lost 6 bases and J 1 base, leaving 10 bases between the germline ends. Germline CDR1 and CDR2: SNHLY and FYNNEI. The CDR3 runs to 13 residues. The CDR3 sequence: CASRYATSYEQYF. CDR3 nucleotide sequence: TGTGCCAGCAGATACGCCACGTCCTACGAGCAGTACTTC.

With respect to this clonotype: At one end the junction does not follow the germline gene, possibly because of a read error. The chain is built from TRBV6-6 and TRBJ1-5; possible D gene TRBD1, 6 bases. The germline V gene has CDR1 MNHNY and CDR2 SVGAGI (reference sequence). The CDR3 covers 15 residues. CDR3 sequence: CASSQDRTSNQPQHF. The CDR3 DNA reads TGCGCCAGCAGCCAAGACAGGACCAGCAATCAGCCCCAGCATTTT.

The chain has TRBV7-9 and TRBJ2-1, with D tentatively TRBD2 (7 bases). Germline-derived CDR1 and CDR2 are SEHNR and FQNEAQ (reference sequence). Trimming left V 1 base short and J 8 bases short, with 9 bases between. The CDR3 loop spans 13 amino acids. DNA for the CDR3: TGTGCCAGCAGCTTAGGAGGGGGGGATGAGCAGTTCTTC. It encodes CASSLGGGDEQFF.

The chain has TRBV11-2 and TRBJ2-7; 9 positions agree with TRBD1. Trimming at V came to 3 bases and at J to 2 bases, leaving 5 bases not matched to a gene. The CDR3 spans 15 residues. Germline loops: CDR1 SGHAT, CDR2 FQNNGV. The CDR3 region is CASSLGDRDTYEQYF. The CDR3 nucleotides read TGTGCCAGCAGCTTGGGGGACAGGGACACCTACGAGCAGTACTTC.

This clonotype was counted at least ten times. This rearrangement joins TRBV19 to TRBJ2-5; 10 bases fit TRBD2. The germline V gene has CDR1 LNHDA and CDR2 SQIVND (reference sequence). The CDR3 loop spans 16 amino acids. J gave up 1 base and V 3 bases, and 5 bases lay outside the gene matches. Here the CDR3 reads CASSMIGLAAQETQYF. CDR3 coding DNA: TGTGCCAGTAGTATGATCGGACTAGCGGCCCAAGAGACCCAGTACTTC.

This clonotype has at least ten counts. The chain joins TRBV9 to TRBJ2-7; 9 bases are shared with TRBD2. This CDR3 is built from 15 residues. Germline assignment: CDR1 SGDLS and CDR2 YYNGEE. The J segment lost 2 bases and the V segment lost 0 bases, leaving 3 bases of the junction unmatched. CDR3 region: CASSVEAGGTYEQYF. The CDR3 nucleotides are TGTGCCAGCAGCGTAGAAGCGGGAGGTACCTACGAGCAGTACTTC.

Details on this clonotype: The junction departs from the called germline gene at one end, perhaps through a read error. V gene TRBV5-1 combines with J gene TRBJ1-2; 8 bases are a match to TRBD1. The CDR3 length is 15 residues. Germline CDR1 reads SGHRS; CDR2 reads YFSETQ. The CDR3 coding sequence is TGCGCCAGCAGCTTGGCCCGGACAGGGAGAGATGGCTACGCCTTC. Its translation: CASSLARTGRDGYAF.

This clonotype was counted ten times or more. V is TRBV7-2 and J is TRBJ2-7, with a possible D match to TRBD2 (5 bases). V lost 2 bases and J lost 0, with 11 bases in between. Germline lookup yields CDR1 SGHTA and CDR2 FQGNSA. This CDR3 is built from 15 residues. The CDR3 sequence: CASSLISGNSYEQYF. The CDR3 DNA is TGTGCCAGCAGCTTAATAAGCGGCAACTCCTACGAGCAGTACTTC.

There are many counts of this clonotype. The rearrangement uses TRBV10-3 and TRBJ2-3; TRBD2 aligns across 9 bases. J lost 0 bases, V lost 5 bases, and 6 bases had no gene match. The germline V gene has CDR1 ENHRY and CDR2 SYGVKD. This CDR3 is built from 16 residues. The CDR3 is CAISPKTSGSTDTQYF. The CDR3 bases are TGTGCCATCAGTCCAAAGACTAGCGGAAGCACAGATACGCAGTATTTT.

Points on this clonotype: Germline and junction disagree at one end, which may indicate a read error. This rearrangement joins TRBV5-1 to TRBJ1-1, with 9 positions matching TRBD1. Germline CDR1 reads SGHRS; CDR2 reads YFSETQ. The CDR3 is made up of 13 amino acids. The CDR3 loop reads CASSSNRGREAFF. CDR3 coding DNA: TGTGCCAGCAGCTCCAACAGGGGGCGAGAAGCTTTCTTT.

This clonotype was seen only once. This chain links TRBV6-4 with TRBJ2-1, with TRBD2 identical over 7 bases. Germline-derived CDR1 and CDR2 are MRHNA and SNTAGT. The ends lost 5 bases at V and 13 bases at J; junction bases unmatched: 20. The CDR3 sequence is 16 residues long. CDR3 sequence (DNA): TGTGCCAGCAGTACCGTCGGGGCGGGGGAGTTGAGGGATCAGTTCTTC. It encodes CASSTVGAGELRDQFF.

Notes on this clonotype: This CDR3 fails to terminate in the conserved phenylalanine or tryptophan, so it likely reflects a read error. The chain combines TRBV12-3 or TRBV12-4 with TRBJ2-1; D unclear. Trimming left V 6 bases short and J 8 bases short, with 8 bases between. The CDR3 spans 11 residues. CDR3 DNA: TGTGCCAGCAGCCCCCGGGATGAGCAGTTCCTC. It is translated as CASSPRDEQFL.

The V call is TRBV14, the J call TRBJ1-5, with D perhaps matching TRBD1 (5 bases). CDR1 and CDR2 (germline): SGHDN, FVKESK. The CDR3 has 13 residues. V was trimmed by 4 bases and J by 5 bases, leaving 9 bases between them. The CDR3 DNA follows: TGTGCCAGCAGCCCGGACATCTATCAGCCCCAGCATTTT. It yields the protein CASSPDIYQPQHF.

The V and J genes are TRBV2 and TRBJ2-7, with unresolved D. The CDR3 is 11 amino acids. Per germline, CDR1 SNHLY and CDR2 FYNNEI. Trimming pared 7 bases from V and 7 bases from J, leaving 11 bases between. CDR3 residues: CASTPAWEQYF. CDR3 bases: TGTGCCAGCACGCCCGCGTGGGAGCAGTACTTC.

Ten or more counts support this clonotype. This rearrangement joins TRBV6-5 to TRBJ2-2, with TRBD1 matching over 8 bases. Germline CDR1 MNHEY, CDR2 SVGAGI. Trimming cost V 5 bases and J 1 base; bases outside gene matches: 3. The CDR3 contains 15 residues. The CDR3 DNA sequence: TGTGCCAGCAGTAGCACAGGGGGGAACACCGGGGAGCTGTTTTTT. As protein: CASSSTGGNTGELFF.

V is TRBV19 and J is TRBJ1-6; the D is unclear. Trimming removed 3 bases from V and 7 bases from J, with 7 bases in between. Per germline, CDR1 LNHDA and CDR2 SQIVND (reference sequence). There are 13 residues in the CDR3. The CDR3 here is CASSINPNSPLHF. In nucleotides, the CDR3 is TGTGCCAGTAGTATTAATCCCAATTCACCCCTCCACTTT. The whole variable domain, filled in from reference TRBV19 and TRBJ1-6, reads DGGITQSPKYLFRKEGQNVTLSCEQNLNHDAMYWYRQDPGQGLRLIYYSQIVNDFQKGDIAEGYSVSREKKESFPLTVTSAQKNPTAFYLCASSINPNSPLHFGNGTRLTVT.

As concerns this clonotype: This may stem from a read error, because a much larger clone lies one nucleotide away. J is TRBJ2-7 and V is TRBV10-3; tentative D call: TRBD2 (6 bases). This CDR3 is 12 amino acids long. Germline V CDR1 and CDR2: ENHRY, SYGVKD. The chain's CDR3 is CASSLSGFEQHF. The CDR3 coding sequence is TGTGCCAGCAGTTTAAGCGGGTTCGAGCAGCACTTC.

There are many counts of this clonotype. This rearrangement joins TRBV6-5 to TRBJ2-7; D might be TRBD1 (6 bases). The germline V gene encodes CDR1 MNHEY and CDR2 SVGAGI. With 5 bases removed from V and 0 bases from J, the gap between germline ends came to 23 bases. The CDR3 spans 18 residues. CDR3 sequence (DNA): TGTGCCAGCAGTCCAGGGGCCTTAACCCTTAAAAGCTCCTACGAGCAGTACTTC. This encodes CASSPGALTLKSSYEQYF.

The genes are TRBV7-9 and TRBJ2-7; D tentatively reads TRBD1 or TRBD2 (6 bases each). This CDR3 is built from 16 residues. Germline loops: CDR1 SEHNR, CDR2 FQNEAQ (reference sequence). Trimming cost V 3 bases and J 3 bases, with 18 bases left between them. As DNA, the CDR3 is TGTGCCAGCAGCTTTGCCGTAGGGGGGCATGGCTACGAGCAGTACTTC. It encodes CASSFAVGGHGYEQYF. The whole variable domain, remainder taken from reference TRBV7-9 and TRBJ2-7, is DTGVSQNPRHKITKRGQNVTFRCDPISEHNRLYWYRQTLGQGPEFLTYFQNEAQLEKSRLLSDRFSAERPKGSFSTLEIQRTEQGDSAMYLCASSFAVGGHGYEQYFGPGTRLTVT.

This sequence joins TRBV7-3 and TRBJ1-2, with a tentative D call TRBD1 (5 bases). Germline values: CDR1 SGHTA, CDR2 FQGTGA. Trimming cost V 4 bases and J 8 bases, with 20 bases left between them. The CDR3 length is 15 residues. The CDR3 DNA reads as TGTGCCAGCAGCTCTTGGGACGGTACGGATCGGGGCTACACCTTC. It yields the protein CASSSWDGTDRGYTF.

The rearrangement links TRBV7-6 to TRBJ1-1; the D gene is possibly TRBD1 (5 bases). Germline assignment: CDR1 SGHVS and CDR2 FNYEAQ. V lost 4 bases to trimming and J lost 3 bases, with 12 bases between them. The length of the CDR3 is 14 residues. This CDR3 is CASSSRPGDTEAFF. Here the CDR3 DNA reads TGTGCCAGCAGCTCAAGACCGGGGGACACTGAAGCTTTCTTT.

The rearrangement uses TRBV7-2 and TRBJ2-4; no clear D gene. CDR3 length: 14 amino acids. Germline-derived CDR1 and CDR2 are SGHTA and FQGNSA. V lost 3 bases and J lost 0, with 6 bases in between. The CDR3 sequence is CASSFVVAKNIQYF. In DNA form, the CDR3 reads TGTGCCAGCAGCTTCGTGGTAGCCAAAAACATTCAGTACTTC.